A single sample gave rise to the 26 T cell receptor beta chains below, sequenced in a study of CD8 T cells in Susac syndrome. With random hexamers, reverse transcription was performed on about 0.5 to 1 ug of RNA. TCRdb passed the immunoSEQ multiplex PCR reads through MiXCR, listing each CDR3 protein once. The profile covers some 96,000 distinct CDR3 sequences, with about 93% appearing a single time and more than 0.3% taken by the ten largest. Specimen: CD4+ T cells from PBMCs. The receptors derive from a human donor with Susac syndrome.

The J gene is TRBJ1-3, the V gene TRBV6-6, with TRBD1 identical over 7 bases. The V and J ends lost 5 bases and 4 bases, in that order; junction bases with no gene match: 8. CDR1 MNHNY and CDR2 SVGAGI come from the germline V gene (reference sequence). The CDR3 spans 15 residues. CDR3 amino acids: CASSVQTGKGNTIYF. The CDR3 DNA follows: TGTGCCAGCAGTGTCCAGACAGGGAAGGGAAACACCATATATTTT.

This clonotype was counted once. This rearrangement joins TRBV4-2 to TRBJ2-5; maybe TRBD1 (5 bases). V was clipped by 1 base and J by 0 bases, with 15 bases between them. Germline loops: CDR1 LGHNA, CDR2 YNFKEQ. CDR3 length: 17 amino acids. The CDR3 DNA reads TGTGCCAGCAGCCAAGGTGACAGTGCCTTGTACCAAGAGACCCAGTACTTC. The encoded protein is CASSQGDSALYQETQYF.

The V call is TRBV3-1, the J call TRBJ2-5, with a possible D match to TRBD2 (5 bases). V gave up 0 bases and J gave up 5 bases, with 13 bases separating them. Per germline, CDR1 LGHDT and CDR2 YNNKEL (reference sequence). This CDR3 is built from 15 residues. Written as DNA, the CDR3 is TGTGCCAGCAGCCAAGACGCGCAGTGGAGGGAGACCCAGTACTTC. Its translation is CASSQDAQWRETQYF.

This chain joins TRBV3-1 and TRBJ1-6; D unclear. The CDR3 length is 14 residues. The germline CDR1 and CDR2 sequences are LGHDT and YNNKEL (reference sequence). Deletions cut 3 bases from V and 8 bases from J, with 11 bases between. The CDR3 nucleotides read TGTGCCAGCAGCCAGCCGGGCCCGGATTCACCCCTCCACTTT. Its translation: CASSQPGPDSPLHF.

The V and J genes are TRBV7-9 and TRBJ2-7, with TRBD2 matching over 10 bases. Germline V gene lookup returns CDR1 SEHNR and CDR2 FQNEAQ (reference sequence). Trimming removed 5 bases from V and 4 bases from J; junction bases left unmatched: 11. The CDR3 sequence is 16 residues long. CDR3 in amino acids: CASSLSAGGLRYEQYF. CDR3 DNA sequence: TGTGCCAGCAGCCTTTCAGCGGGGGGGCTCAGATACGAGCAGTACTTC.

This clonotype was seen just once. The chain recombines TRBV3-1 with TRBJ1-2; 7 bases map to TRBD1. Germline V gene sequence: CDR1 LGHDT, CDR2 YNNKEL (reference sequence). V shed 5 bases and J 6 bases; nucleotides not matched to a gene: 6. The CDR3 covers 13 residues. CDR3 in DNA: TGTGCCAGCAGCTTTTCAGGGGGAGATGGCTACACCTTC. It yields the protein CASSFSGGDGYTF.

V and J are TRBV20-1 and TRBJ1-4; D is unclear. This CDR3 has 13 residues. Germline V lookup: CDR1 DFQATT, CDR2 SNEGSKA (reference sequence). V was pared by 5 bases and J by 4 bases, with 11 bases between. CDR3 in DNA: TGCAGTGCTCCCTATATCGATAATGAAAAACTGTTTTTT. As protein: CSAPYIDNEKLFF.

The V call is TRBV2, the J call TRBJ2-2; the D gene is possibly TRBD1 (6 bases). With 8 bases removed from V and 2 bases from J, the gap between germline ends came to 12 bases. From germline, CDR1 is SNHLY and CDR2 FYNNEI. The CDR3 covers 14 residues. The CDR3 sequence is CASPYRDNTGELFF. For the CDR3, the DNA is TGTGCCAGCCCTTACAGGGACAACACCGGGGAGCTGTTTTTT.

This clonotype was recorded only once. This chain connects TRBV20-1 to TRBJ1-5, with D possibly being TRBD1 (5 bases). V was trimmed by 0 bases and J by 1 base, leaving 16 bases between them. The CDR3 sequence is 17 residues long. Germline CDR1 and CDR2: DFQATT and SNEGSKA (reference sequence). The CDR3 loop is CSARDKKKGLSNQPQHF. The CDR3 DNA follows: TGCAGTGCTAGAGATAAAAAGAAGGGGTTGAGCAATCAGCCCCAGCATTTT.

This clonotype has a single count. The gene calls are TRBV19 and TRBJ1-1; tentatively, D is TRBD1 (5 bases). V lost 11 bases and J 1 base, leaving 14 bases between the germline ends. The CDR3 contains 13 residues. The germline CDR1 and CDR2 sequences are LNHDA and SQIVND (reference sequence). The CDR3 loop reads CACQFGGNTEAFF. CDR3 in DNA: TGTGCCTGCCAATTTGGGGGGAACACTGAAGCTTTCTTT.

The chain is built from TRBV28 and TRBJ1-5; D is undetermined. CDR1 is MDHEN, CDR2 SYDVKM, per germline. The CDR3 spans 14 residues. Trimming stripped 5 bases from V and 1 base from J, with 9 bases between. Here the CDR3 DNA reads TGTGCCAGCAGTCCACACAGAAGCAATCAGCCCCAGCATTTT. The encoded protein is CASSPHRSNQPQHF.

This chain connects TRBV9 to TRBJ2-3; TRBD2 is a possible D gene (6 bases). The CDR3 contains 16 residues. Germline CDR1 and CDR2: SGDLS and YYNGEE. Deletions cut 0 bases from V and 8 bases from J, with 19 bases between. Here the CDR3 reads CASSVVGTLERGTQYF. CDR3 nucleotides: TGTGCCAGCAGCGTAGTCGGGACTCTCGAAAGGGGTACGCAGTATTTT.

The V call is TRBV20-1, the J call TRBJ2-3, with D uncertain. The V gene's germline CDR1 is DFQATT and CDR2 SNEGSKA (reference sequence). The CDR3 contains 13 residues. Trimming stripped 3 bases from V and 0 bases from J, with 7 bases between. The CDR3 bases are TGCAGTGCTAGGATACTGAGCACAGATACGCAGTATTTT. It specifies CSARILSTDTQYF.

The chain carries TRBV9 and TRBJ1-1; tentatively, D is TRBD1 (6 bases). The V and J ends lost 0 bases and 5 bases respectively, with 11 bases between them. The CDR3 spans 14 residues. Germline assignment: CDR1 SGDLS and CDR2 YYNGEE. CDR3 coding DNA: TGTGCCAGCAGCGTAGGGCAGGGGTCGACTGAAGCTTTCTTT. This gives the protein CASSVGQGSTEAFF.

This clonotype was seen only once. The rearrangement links TRBV6-2 or TRBV6-3 to TRBJ2-5; D uncertain. Germline V gene data show CDR1 as MNHEY and CDR2 as SVGEGT. The V and J ends lost 3 bases and 5 bases respectively, with 10 bases between them. This CDR3 region has 13 residues. In DNA form, the CDR3 reads TGTGCCAGCAGTTATGGGCGACGGGAGACCCAGTACTTC. This encodes CASSYGRRETQYF.

This chain uses TRBV3-1 with TRBJ1-5; 7 bases are a match to TRBD1. The germline CDR1 and CDR2 sequences are LGHDT and YNNKEL (reference sequence). This CDR3 contains 16 residues. Trimming removed 0 bases from V and 2 bases from J; junction bases left unmatched: 4. The CDR3 bases are TGTGCCAGCAGCCAAGAGGGCACAGGGGGCAATCAGCCCCAGCATTTT. Encoded protein: CASSQEGTGGNQPQHF. The entire variable domain, with the rest obtained from reference TRBV3-1 and TRBJ1-5, is as follows: DTAVSQTPKYLVTQMGNDKSIKCEQNLGHDTMYWYKQDSKKFLKIMFSYNNKELIINETVPNRFSPKSPDKAHLNLHINSLELGDSAVYFCASSQEGTGGNQPQHFGDGTRLSIL.

The chain's CDR3 is CASSVGTAPISEQFF. The CDR3 coding sequence is TGTGCCAGCAGCGTCGGGACTGCCCCCATCAGTGAGCAGTTCTTC. V and J are TRBV9 and TRBJ2-1, with a weak D call TRBD2 (6 bases). V dropped 2 bases and J dropped 9 bases, with 18 bases sitting between them. The CDR3 runs 15 residues. Germline V lookup: CDR1 SGDLS, CDR2 YYNGEE.

The rearrangement links TRBV20-1 to TRBJ2-7; D remains unclear. CDR1 is DFQATT and CDR2 is SNEGSKA in the germline V gene (reference sequence). V dropped 5 bases and J dropped 7 bases, with 24 bases sitting between them. The CDR3 length is 15 residues. The CDR3 sequence is CSALSGALTEGEQYF. In DNA form, the CDR3 reads TGCAGTGCTCTCTCCGGCGCTCTCACGGAAGGGGAGCAGTACTTC.

V and J are TRBV7-2 and TRBJ2-7, with D possibly TRBD1 on 6 matching bases. CDR3 length: 15 amino acids. Germline V gives CDR1 SGHTA, CDR2 FQGNSA. V was cut by 1 base and J by 9 bases, with 19 bases left in between. CDR3 residues: CASSLGGTTRGVQYF. The CDR3 DNA follows: TGTGCCAGCAGCTTAGGGGGGACAACCCGAGGGGTGCAGTACTTC.

The V gene is TRBV20-1, the J gene TRBJ1-2; 7 bases are shared with TRBD1. Germline V lookup: CDR1 DFQATT, CDR2 SNEGSKA (reference sequence). V lost 5 bases and J lost 0; bases outside the gene matches: 3. The length of the CDR3 is 13 residues. The CDR3 DNA reads as TGCAGTGCTTGGGACAGCACTAACTATGGCTACACCTTC. It is translated as CSAWDSTNYGYTF.

The genes are TRBV30 and TRBJ2-5; no definite D call. Germline V gene sequence: CDR1 GTSNPN, CDR2 SVGIG (reference sequence). V lost 4 bases to trimming and J lost 4 bases, with 16 bases between them. The CDR3 has 14 residues. The CDR3 sequence is CAWTPGRPLETQYF. The DNA for the CDR3 is TGTGCCTGGACTCCTGGACGGCCTCTAGAGACCCAGTACTTC.

This chain uses TRBV7-2 with TRBJ1-1, with a possible D match to TRBD1 (5 bases). This CDR3 has 15 residues. The V gene's germline CDR1 is SGHTA and CDR2 FQGNSA. Trimming took 7 bases from V and 0 from J, leaving 15 bases between them. CDR3 nucleotides: TGTGCCAGCACCCCATCGGGGACCGTGAACACTGAAGCTTTCTTT. As protein: CASTPSGTVNTEAFF.

The rearrangement joins TRBV4-1 to TRBJ1-2; D is unresolved. The germline V and J ends were trimmed by 1 base and 4 bases, with 13 bases remaining between them. CDR3 size: 15 residues. CDR1 is MGHRA and CDR2 is YSYEKL in the germline V gene. The CDR3 sequence is CASSQVNREAYGYTF. CDR3 in DNA: TGCGCCAGCAGCCAAGTCAACCGGGAGGCCTATGGCTACACCTTC.

V and J are TRBV7-2 and TRBJ2-1, with TRBD2 identical over 11 bases. Trimming at V came to 0 bases and at J to 3 bases, leaving 4 bases not matched to a gene. This CDR3 has 17 amino acids. Per germline, CDR1 SGHTA and CDR2 FQGNSA. The CDR3 is CASSLAATSGGYNEQFF. The CDR3 coding sequence is TGTGCCAGCAGCTTAGCGGCCACTAGCGGGGGCTACAATGAGCAGTTCTTC.

Comment on this clonotype: The germline gene is not matched at one end of the junction; a read error may be the cause. The chain links TRBV28 to TRBJ2-1; D gene ambiguous. This CDR3 region has 13 residues. Germline V lookup: CDR1 MDHEN, CDR2 SYDVKM. The CDR3 is CASCPASHNEQFF. CDR3 DNA sequence: TGTGCCAGTTGTCCGGCCTCCCACAATGAGCAGTTCTTC.

The gene calls are TRBV30 and TRBJ1-1; D unresolved. CDR3 size: 15 residues. Between the trimmed V and J ends, which lost 1 base and 3 bases, there was a span of 15 bases. Looked up from germline, CDR1 is GTSNPN and CDR2 is SVGIG (reference sequence). The CDR3 coding sequence is TGTGCCTGGAGTGCCCTCGGTTATACTCACACTGAAGCTTTCTTT. Protein product: CAWSALGYTHTEAFF.